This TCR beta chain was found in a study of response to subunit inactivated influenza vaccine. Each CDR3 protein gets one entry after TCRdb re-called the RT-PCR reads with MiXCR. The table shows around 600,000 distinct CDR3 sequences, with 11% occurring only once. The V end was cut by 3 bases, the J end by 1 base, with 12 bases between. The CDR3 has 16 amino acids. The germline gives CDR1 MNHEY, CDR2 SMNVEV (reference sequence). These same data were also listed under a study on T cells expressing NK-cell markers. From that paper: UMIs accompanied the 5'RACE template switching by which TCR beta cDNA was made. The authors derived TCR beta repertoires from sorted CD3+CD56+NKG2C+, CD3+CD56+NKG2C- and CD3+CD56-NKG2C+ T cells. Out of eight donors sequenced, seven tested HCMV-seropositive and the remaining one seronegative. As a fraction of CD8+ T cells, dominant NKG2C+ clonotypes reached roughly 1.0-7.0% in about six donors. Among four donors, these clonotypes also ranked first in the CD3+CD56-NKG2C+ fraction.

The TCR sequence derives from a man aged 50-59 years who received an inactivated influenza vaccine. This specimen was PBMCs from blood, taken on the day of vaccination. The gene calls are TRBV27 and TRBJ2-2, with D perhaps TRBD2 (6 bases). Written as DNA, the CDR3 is TGTGCCAGCAGTTTCTTAGGGACTGGGAACACCGGGGAGCTGTTTTTT. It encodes CASSFLGTGNTGELFF.